This T cell receptor beta chain was documented in a study of T cell responses to AZD1222 COVID-19 vaccine. TCRdb keeps only in-frame clones here, not all; method: immunoSEQ multiplex PCR. Of 150,000 to 180,000 clones in the sample, approximately 87% are singletons; the top ten hold 5.5%. This clone appeared a single time. Its cognate antigen is unknown. The CDR3 contains 18 residues. V shed 2 bases and J 1 base; nucleotides not matched to a gene: 9. Germline values: CDR1 SGHRS, CDR2 YFSETQ. Study findings and constraints: It should be noted that donors were predominantly white British and more often female, and clonal diversity was possibly underestimated.

The sample here was peripheral blood, taken on day 0 of MenACWY control vaccination. This TCR came from an adult in good health. V usage is TRBV5-1 and J usage is TRBJ2-2, with 9 bases identical to TRBD2. The CDR3 loop reads CASSFSLLAGQNTGELFF. Written as DNA, the CDR3 is TGCGCCAGCAGCTTTTCCCTCCTAGCGGGGCAGAACACCGGGGAGCTGTTTTTT. Full variable domain (missing parts from reference TRBV5-1 and TRBJ2-2): KAGVTQTPRYLIKTRGQQVTLSCSPISGHRSVSWYQQTPGQGLQFLFEYFSETQRNKGNFPGRFSGRQFSNSRSEMNVSTLELGDSALYLCASSFSLLAGQNTGELFFGEGSRLTVL.